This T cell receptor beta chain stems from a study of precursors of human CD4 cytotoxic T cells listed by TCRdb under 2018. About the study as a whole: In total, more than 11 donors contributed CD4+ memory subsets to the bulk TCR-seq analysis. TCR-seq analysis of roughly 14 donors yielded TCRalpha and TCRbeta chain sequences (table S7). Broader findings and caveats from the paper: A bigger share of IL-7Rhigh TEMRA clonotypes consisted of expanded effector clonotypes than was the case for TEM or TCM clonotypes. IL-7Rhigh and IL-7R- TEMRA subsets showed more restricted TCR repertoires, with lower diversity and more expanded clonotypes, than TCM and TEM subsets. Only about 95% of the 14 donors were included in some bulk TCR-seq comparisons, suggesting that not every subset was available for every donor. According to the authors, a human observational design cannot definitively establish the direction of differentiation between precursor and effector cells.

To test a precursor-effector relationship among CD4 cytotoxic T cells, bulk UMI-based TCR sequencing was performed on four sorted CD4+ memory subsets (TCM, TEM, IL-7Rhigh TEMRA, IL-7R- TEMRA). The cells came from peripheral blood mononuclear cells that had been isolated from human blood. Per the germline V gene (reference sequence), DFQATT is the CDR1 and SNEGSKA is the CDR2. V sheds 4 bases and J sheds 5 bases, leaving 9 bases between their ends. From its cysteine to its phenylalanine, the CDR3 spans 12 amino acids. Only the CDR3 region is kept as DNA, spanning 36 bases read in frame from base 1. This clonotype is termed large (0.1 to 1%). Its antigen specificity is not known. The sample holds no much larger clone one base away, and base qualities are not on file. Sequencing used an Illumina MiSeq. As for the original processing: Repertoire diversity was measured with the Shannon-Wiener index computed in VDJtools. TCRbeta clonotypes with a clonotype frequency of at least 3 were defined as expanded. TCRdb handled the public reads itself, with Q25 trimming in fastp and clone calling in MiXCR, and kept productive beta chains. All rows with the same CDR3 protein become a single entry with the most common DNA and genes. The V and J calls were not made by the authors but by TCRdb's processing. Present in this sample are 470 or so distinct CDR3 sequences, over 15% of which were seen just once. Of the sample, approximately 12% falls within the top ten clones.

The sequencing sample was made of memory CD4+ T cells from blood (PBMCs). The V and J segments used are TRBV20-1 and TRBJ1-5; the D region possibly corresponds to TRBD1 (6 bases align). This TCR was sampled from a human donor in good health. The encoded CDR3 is CSATAGDQPQHF. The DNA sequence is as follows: TGCAGTGCTACAGCAGGGGATCAGCCCCAGCATTTT.